This T cell receptor (beta chain) is from a study of CD8+ T cells in alopecia areata (dated by TCRdb to 2016 to 2018). About the full investigation: Treated patients were enrolled in an open-label pilot trial of oral tofacitinib at 5 to 10 mg twice daily for moderate-to-severe alopecia areata. Patients on tofacitinib were biopsied at baseline and after 4 and 24 weeks of treatment, and several of the patients also had a later scalp biopsy. RNA was obtained with the PAXgene miRNA kit for fixed scalp, the miRNeasy kit for PBMCs, and the RNeasy kit for mouse skin. TCRbeta CDR3 regions were amplified by immunoSEQ multiplex PCR using 35 Vbeta forward and 13 Jbeta reverse primers. Patients stayed on tofacitinib for 6 to 18 months and then had 6 months of follow-up off drug so that delayed response and recurrence could be assessed. In treated patients, disease severity was measured using the SALT score, which gives the percentage of scalp surface area affected. Scalp clonality was compared among normal scalp (n=4), patchy alopecia areata scalp (n=8), and alopecia totalis/universalis scalp (n=8). The study used high-throughput TCRbeta sequencing to examine T cell clonal expansion in alopecia areata, in both the C3H/HeJ mouse model and human patients. On the human side, TCRbeta sequencing was run on scalp tissue and on sorted CD4+ and CD8+ peripheral blood T cells from healthy controls and from alopecia areata patients with either patchy or totalis/universalis disease. General conclusions and limits of the study: Resident alphabeta T cells in normal human skin are also sequenced, complicating scalp TCR repertoire analysis, unlike mouse skin dominated by gammadelta T cells. Shared TCR sequences between patients were less evident than in mice, which may be partly attributable to HLA diversity in the patient population. Tofacitinib significantly lowered scalp clonality and the number of expanded CD8+ clones among the top 100 scalp clones. Because the treated cohort was small and had just a single nonresponder, larger studies are needed to establish links between baseline CD8+ expansion and response. Higher clonality and more expanded CD8+ clones were observed in lesional scalp than in normal scalp, particularly in alopecia totalis/universalis, a finding suggestive of antigenic drive. Many expanded lesional clones persisted in scalp and blood during tofacitinib treatment, which may partly explain relapse after stopping treatment.

To prepare the library, the immunoSEQ multiplex PCR assay was applied. RNA was extracted from all samples and reverse transcribed into cDNA as template for TCR sequencing. First-strand cDNA was synthesized using SuperScript III with a 2:1 mix of oligo-dT and random hexamers. A synthetic immune receptor repertoire was used to measure amplification bias, and any remaining bias was corrected computationally. The paper's data handling went like this. After raw reads were preprocessed to remove errors, the CDR3 was defined following IMGT conventions as running from the conserved cysteine to phenylalanine. To get clonality, Shannon entropy was normalized by log2 of the number of productive unique TCRs and the result was subtracted from 1. Whether scalp clones were CD4 or CD8 was inferred by matching scalp TCRbeta sequences against CD4 and CD8 repertoires sorted from blood. This is the immuneACCESS table as TCRdb keeps it, with only in-frame sequences that have V and J called. A part of the clones is gone; compared with another copy, unresolved V genes explain less than half, and the rest is unexplained. V and J calls and clone size are given by that table; D and trimming were obtained from the DNA. Present in this sample are fewer than 250,000 clones, 60% to 70% of which were seen just once. The top ten clonotypes cover around 0.69% of the sample.

From a lookup of the germline V gene, CDR1 and CDR2 are SGHTA and FQGNSA. The CDR3, from cysteine to phenylalanine, totals 15 residues. Just the 45-base CDR3 DNA is kept, in frame starting at base 1. V has 4 bases trimmed and J has 3 bases trimmed; junction bases matching no gene number 6. The label giving this sample's time point can be read as: around 4 weeks on oral tofacitinib. Taken with the paper, the label for treatment or condition translates to: oral pan-JAK inhibitor, 5-10 mg twice daily. Lesional scalp punch biopsies and peripheral blood were collected from alopecia areata patients. PBMCs were isolated by density centrifugation and stained for CD3, CD4 and CD8, after which CD4+ and CD8+ T cells were sorted on a FACSAria. A word on this clone: This clone's antigen is unknown. No base qualities exist here, and no much larger clone lies one base off it.

Material: CD4+ T cells sorted from blood, obtained at week 4, from a patient treated with tofacitinib. This TCR was recovered from a human donor with alopecia areata. The V and J genes are TRBV7-2 and TRBJ2-3, with 8 bases aligning to TRBD1. The bases read TGTGCCAGCAGCTCGGGACAGGCTAGGACAGATACGCAGTATTTT. Its protein is CASSSGQARTDTQYF.